This T cell receptor beta chain was found in a study of blood T cell repertoires in COVID-19. Study-level information: Material from acute and convalescent COVID-19 was sourced from the United States, Italy and Spain. Sample material is recorded as cDNA or gDNA derived from T cells, B-cell-depleted T cells, or PBMCs.

Germline CDR1 is MDHEN and CDR2 is SYDVKM. V lost 8 bases and J 4 bases, leaving 18 bases between the germline ends. The CDR3 extends over 14 amino acids. This clone was observed a single time. As handled by the study authors: Nucleated cell number was recorded as an estimate derived from reference gene primer amplification. Sequenced by immunoSEQ multiplex PCR; TCRdb stores in-frame clones only, minus some. V and J calls and clone size are those listed in that table; D and trimming were worked out from the DNA. Of under 200,000 clones listed, less than 90% are singletons. The specimen was peripheral blood. This rearrangement joins TRBV28 to TRBJ2-7, with D perhaps TRBD1 (6 bases). This TCR was sampled from a woman in her 70s with acute or convalescent COVID-19. CDR3 residues: CASLTGTSTYEQYF. Here the CDR3 DNA reads TGTGCCAGCTTGACCGGGACAAGTACTTACGAGCAGTACTTC. The full variable domain, with the rest looked up from reference TRBV28 and TRBJ2-7, is DVKVTQSSRYLVKRTGEKVFLECVQDMDHENMFWYRQDPGLGLRLIYFSYDVKMKEKGDIPEGYSVSREKKERFSLILESASTNQTSMYLCASLTGTSTYEQYFGPGTRLTVT.